What follows describes a single T cell receptor beta chain. Antigen specificity is unknown. The entry originates in a study of cytomegalovirus exposure and HLA in healthy donors. In the study overall: The roughly 120 validation repertoires used the same platform as the roughly 620 first-cohort repertoires, a later analysis reported. Study-wide results and limits: The study listed roughly 150 cytomegalovirus-associated TCR beta chains. Accounts indicate the classifier identified cytomegalovirus status with strong specificity and sensitivity.

Assay: immunoSEQ multiplex PCR; the TCRdb copy retains only in-frame clones and omits some. The repertoire holds 170,000 or so clones, with more than 65% as singletons. Specimen: PBMCs. This receptor was identified in a woman under 30 in good health and CMV-seropositive.

The CDR3 here is CASSYLSGTELQTKKAFF. In DNA form, the CDR3 reads TGTGCCAGCAGCTACCTATCGGGGACAGAACTACAGACGAAGAAGGCTTTCTTT. The chain employs TRBV5-4 and TRBJ1-1; TRBD1 agrees at 7 bases. This CDR3 comprises 18 residues. Germline lookup yields CDR1 SGHNT and CDR2 YYREEE (reference sequence). The V gene end was trimmed by 3 bases and the J gene end by 11 bases; junction bases not matched to a gene: 25.